This T cell receptor beta chain comes out of a study of cytomegalovirus exposure and HLA in healthy donors. Whole-study findings and limits: An assumption of roughly uniform sequencing depth across donors underlay the presence/absence analyses. Productive rates of about 90% or about 30% were seen for most TCR beta V segments in an earlier analysis.

This clone has just a few counts. Its matching antigen is unknown. The PCR made use of 60 Vbeta and 13 Jbeta primers. The method was immunoSEQ multiplex PCR; TCRdb's version includes in-frame clones alone and lacks a portion of them. The sample lists 90,000 to 100,000 clones; less than 10% were seen once. J gave up 10 bases and V 4 bases, and 10 bases lay outside the gene matches. CDR3 size: 15 residues. Germline V gene sequence: CDR1 MNHNS, CDR2 SASEGT. The sequence was obtained from a middle-aged man in good health and CMV-seropositive. This sequence joins TRBV6-1 and TRBJ2-7; 13 bases are a match to TRBD2. Sequencing was carried out using PBMCs. This chain's CDR3 is CASSATSGRAARQYF. The DNA of the CDR3 is TGTGCCAGCAGTGCCACTAGCGGGAGGGCTGCGAGACAGTACTTC.